This T cell receptor beta chain was recorded in a study of T cell responses to AZD1222 COVID-19 vaccine. Libraries were prepared by immunoSEQ multiplex PCR; TCRdb keeps only in-frame clonotypes and omits some of them. The sample lists under 150,000 clones, approximately 90% occurring once. Study results and limitations: The donors showed a predominance of white British ancestry and of females, with possible underestimation of clonal diversity. It was only 6 or 7 AZD1222 recipients who were seropositive at baseline. Spike-specific TCR breadth and depth were elevated following two AZD1222 doses. Unmutated variant regions are reportedly targeted by nearly half of spike-specific TCRs.

This clone was counted between two and nine times. Antigen specificity is unknown. Sequenced material: peripheral blood, taken on day 0 of AZD1222 vaccination. The receptor was isolated from an adult in good health.

CDR3 residues: CASSFPPAHNNEQFF. The CDR3 region has the DNA TGCGCCAGCAGCTTCCCCCCGGCCCACAACAATGAGCAGTTCTTC. The genes are TRBV5-1 and TRBJ2-1, with D uncertain. The germline V and J ends were trimmed by 2 bases and 5 bases, with 14 bases remaining between them. The CDR3 sequence is 15 residues long. Germline-derived CDR1 and CDR2 are SGHRS and YFSETQ.